The 3 T cell receptor beta chains presented below share a single source sample, sequenced in a study of metastatic and nonmetastatic thyroid tumors. All patients were untreated before thyroid surgery. TCRdb re-analyzed the PCR reads through MiXCR. The data contain under 5,500 clones, roughly a third of them seen just once; the ten biggest clones take up around two fifths. The sample taken for sequencing was adjacent normal tissue. Receptors were obtained from a male donor with papillary thyroid cancer or a benign thyroid nodule (not recorded which). Some clones in this sample may be carry-over from other donors' samples.

The V call is TRBV5-8, the J call TRBJ1-5; D perhaps matches TRBD1 (5 bases). The V gene lost 0 bases and the J gene lost 0 bases, with 10 bases spanning the gap. CDR1 SGHTS and CDR2 YDEGEE come from the germline V gene. The CDR3 length is 16 residues. CDR3 DNA: TGTGCCAGCAGCTTGGTGGGAGGGGATAGCAATCAGCCCCAGCATTTT. Translated: CASSLVGGDSNQPQHF.

About this clone: At one end, the junction sequence differs from germline, possibly due to a read error. V usage is TRBV6-5 and J usage is TRBJ1-1; D gene ambiguous. CDR1 is MNHEY and CDR2 is SVGAGI in the germline V gene. CDR3 length: 13 residues. The CDR3 coding sequence is TGTGCCATCAGTTACGTGAATAACAGTGAACCTTGCTTT. It translates to CAISYVNNSEPCF.

This clone has only one observation. The rearrangement joins TRBV4-2 to TRBJ2-3; TRBD2 aligns across 15 bases. CDR3 length equals 17 residues. Germline CDR1 and CDR2: LGHNA and YNFKEQ. The ends lost 7 bases at V and 1 base at J; junction bases unmatched: 6. The DNA for the CDR3 is TGTGCCAGCACCAGCGGACTAGCGGGAGGGGGCACAGATACGCAGTATTTT. Encoded protein: CASTSGLAGGGTDTQYF.